The 6 T cell receptor beta chains below come from one sample, sequenced in a study of blood T cell repertoires in COVID-19. The protocol was immunoSEQ multiplex PCR, while the TCRdb copy is restricted to in-frame clones and leaves out a portion. The sample includes some 150,000 clones, roughly 80% seen only once; the top ten take over 9%. The sequenced sample consisted of PBMCs or T cells enriched from blood (not recorded which). Every receptor here comes from a middle-aged man who had recovered from COVID-19.

This sequence joins TRBV24-1 and TRBJ2-1, with 11 positions matching TRBD2. This CDR3 spans 17 amino acids. Trimming at V came to 3 bases and at J to 4 bases, leaving 7 bases not matched to a gene. The germline CDR1 and CDR2 sequences are KGHDR and SFDVKD. CDR3 protein: CATSDASGLADYNEQFF. The CDR3 coding sequence is TGTGCCACCAGTGATGCCTCGGGACTAGCGGATTACAATGAGCAGTTCTTC.

CDR3 in DNA: TGTGCCAGCAGCTGGCGTATTAGCGGTACCTACAATGAGCAGTTCTTC. Its protein product is CASSWRISGTYNEQFF. The chain couples TRBV7-2 to TRBJ2-1; D possibly corresponds to TRBD2 (6 bases). CDR1 SGHTA and CDR2 FQGNSA come from the germline V gene. Between the trimmed V and J ends, which lost 4 bases and 2 bases, there was a span of 15 bases. The CDR3 sequence is 16 residues long.

The chain joins TRBV18 to TRBJ2-5; weak D call: TRBD1 (5 bases). Deletions cut 6 bases from V and 1 base from J, with 15 bases between. Germline CDR1 is KGHSH and CDR2 is LQKENI. The CDR3 runs 15 residues. This CDR3 is CASSALGQTQETQYF. The DNA of the CDR3 is TGTGCCAGCTCTGCCTTGGGGCAGACCCAAGAGACCCAGTACTTC. Variable domain in full (rest from reference TRBV18 and TRBJ2-5): NAGVMQNPRHLVRRRGQEARLRCSPMKGHSHVYWYRQLPEEGLKFMVYLQKENIIDESGMPKERFSAEFPKEGPSILRIQQVVRGDSAAYFCASSALGQTQETQYFGPGTRLLVL.

The chain couples TRBV13 to TRBJ2-1, with 8 bases matching TRBD2. Trimming removed 7 bases from V and 7 bases from J; junction bases left unmatched: 9. CDR1 and CDR2 from the germline V gene are PRHDT and FYEKMQ (reference sequence). This CDR3 has 14 residues. CDR3 protein: CASTLGGGRNEQFF. CDR3 DNA: TGTGCCAGCACCCTGGGGGGCGGGAGGAATGAGCAGTTCTTC.

This chain uses TRBV15 with TRBJ2-5, with a weak D call TRBD2 (6 bases). The V gene lost 0 bases and the J gene lost 1 base, with 9 bases spanning the gap. This CDR3 has 15 residues. CDR1 and CDR2 (germline): LNHNV, YYDKDF (reference sequence). CDR3 coding DNA: TGTGCCACCAGCAGAGATCGCGGGATCCAAGAGACCCAGTACTTC. Residues: CATSRDRGIQETQYF.

This clone was seen only once. This chain links TRBV29-1 with TRBJ1-5, with TRBD1 matching 10 bases. The CDR3 has 12 amino acids. The germline V gene encodes CDR1 SQVTM and CDR2 ANQGSEA. The J segment lost 5 bases and the V segment lost 6 bases, leaving 1 base of the junction unmatched. For the CDR3, the DNA is TGCAGCGTGGGGACAGGGGATCAGCCCCAGCATTTT. Residues: CSVGTGDQPQHF.